A single sample gave rise to the 23 T cell receptor beta chains below, sequenced in a study of T-cell memory formation after mild COVID-19. Using its own MiXCR run on the 5' RACE reads, TCRdb lists one record per CDR3 protein. The data contain around 300,000 distinct CDR3 sequences, around 17% of them seen just once; the ten biggest clones take up more than 20%. Sequencing was done on a sample of PBMCs or a T cell subset sorted from them (not recorded which). The receptors were gathered from a man younger than 30 who had mild COVID-19 (a few samples of this study predate the infection). Cell type and time point are not known.

The chain uses TRBV6-5 and TRBJ2-5; tentative D call: TRBD1 (5 bases). Germline V gene data show CDR1 as MNHEY and CDR2 as SVGAGI. The length of the CDR3 is 13 residues. V shed 6 bases and J shed 5 bases, with 13 bases lying between them. CDR3 residues: CASRQNRLETQYF. The CDR3 region has the DNA TGTGCCAGCAGACAAAACAGGCTCGAGACCCAGTACTTC.

This clonotype was observed a few times. This chain joins TRBV20-1 and TRBJ1-1; unclear D gene. Germline CDR1 is DFQATT and CDR2 is SNEGSKA (reference sequence). The CDR3 is 11 residues long. Trimming removed 2 bases at V and 1 base at J, with 2 bases between. CDR3 region: CSARPNTEAFF. CDR3 sequence (DNA): TGCAGTGCTAGACCGAACACTGAAGCTTTCTTT.

The gene calls are TRBV9 and TRBJ2-2; 12 bases match TRBD1. V lost 2 bases to trimming and J lost 5 bases; unmatched junction nucleotides: 7. The CDR3 is 17 amino acids. From germline, CDR1 is SGDLS and CDR2 YYNGEE. CDR3 protein: CASSVGQGASRTGELFF. The DNA for the CDR3 is TGTGCCAGCAGCGTGGGACAGGGGGCAAGTAGGACCGGGGAGCTGTTTTTT.

The genes are TRBV14 and TRBJ2-5, with D possibly TRBD2 on 5 matching bases. CDR1 is SGHDN, CDR2 FVKESK, per germline. V was trimmed by 5 bases and J by 1 base, leaving 14 bases between them. This CDR3 is built from 15 residues. The CDR3: CASSKQTRVQETQYF. CDR3 bases: TGTGCCAGCAGCAAACAGACGCGGGTCCAAGAGACCCAGTACTTC.

In its sample, this clonotype was seen a few times. The J gene is TRBJ1-2, the V gene TRBV6-5; 7 positions match TRBD1. The CDR3 loop spans 12 amino acids. V dropped 8 bases and J dropped 7; count of bases not matched to a gene: 7. Germline assignment: CDR1 MNHEY and CDR2 SVGAGI. The CDR3 DNA follows: TGTGCCAGCCGGCAGGGGGTTGGTGGCTACACCTTC. Protein product: CASRQGVGGYTF.

This clonotype was found many times. This chain joins TRBV9 and TRBJ2-3; D is ambiguous. Germline V gives CDR1 SGDLS, CDR2 YYNGEE. V gave up 0 bases and J gave up 2 bases, with 7 bases separating them. The CDR3 sequence is 14 residues long. The CDR3 reads CASSVVEFTDTQYF. The CDR3 coding sequence is TGTGCCAGCAGCGTAGTTGAGTTCACAGATACGCAGTATTTT.

The chain carries TRBV28 and TRBJ1-2; D uncertain. Germline CDR1 MDHEN, CDR2 SYDVKM. V was shortened by 6 bases and J by 2 bases, with 10 bases between the two germline ends. The CDR3 sequence is 13 residues long. In DNA form, the CDR3 reads TGTGCCAGCAGAGGTACAGAAAACTATGGCTACACCTTC. Translating it yields CASRGTENYGYTF.

The chain employs TRBV12-3 or TRBV12-4 and TRBJ2-5; either TRBD1 or TRBD2 may supply D (5 bases each). V was pared by 5 bases and J by 1 base, with 11 bases between. The CDR3 has 14 amino acids. CDR3 nucleotides: TGTGCCAGCAGTGATCAGGGACGCCAAGAGACCCAGTACTTC. It translates to CASSDQGRQETQYF.

The V call is TRBV6-5, the J call TRBJ1-3; D not resolved. Germline-derived CDR1 and CDR2 are MNHEY and SVGAGI. V lost 2 bases and J 1 base, leaving 15 bases between the germline ends. This CDR3 is built from 17 residues. CDR3 DNA: TGTGCCAGCAGTTACGGGTCCTTCATGGAATCTGGAAACACCATATATTTT. Residues: CASSYGSFMESGNTIYF.

J is TRBJ1-1 and V is TRBV11-3, with unresolved D. The CDR3 consists of 13 residues. V lost 1 base to trimming and J lost 3 bases, with 6 bases between them. Germline V gene sequence: CDR1 SGHNT, CDR2 YENEEA. CDR3 protein: CASSLGPDTEAFF. In DNA form, the CDR3 reads TGTGCCAGCAGCTTAGGTCCGGACACTGAAGCTTTCTTT. Combining the CDR3 with reference TRBV11-3 and TRBJ1-1 gives the whole variable domain EAGVVQSPRYKIIEKKQPVAFWCNPISGHNTLYWYLQNLGQGPELLIRYENEEAVDDSQLPKDRFSAERLKGVDSTLKIQPAELGDSAVYLCASSLGPDTEAFFGQGTRLTVV.

This clonotype was detected only a few times. The chain combines TRBV7-2 with TRBJ2-1; TRBD1 agrees at 7 bases. J gave up 5 bases and V 2 bases, and 6 bases lay outside the gene matches. This CDR3 has 15 amino acids. The germline V gene encodes CDR1 SGHTA and CDR2 FQGNSA. This CDR3 is CASSLTRGLNNEQFF. The CDR3 DNA sequence: TGTGCCAGCAGCTTAACTAGGGGGCTCAACAATGAGCAGTTCTTC.

This clonotype turned up a few times. The CDR3 reads CASSFVGGVNTEAFF. In DNA form, the CDR3 reads TGTGCCAGCAGCTTTGTCGGGGGGGTGAACACTGAAGCTTTCTTT. The chain is built from TRBV7-2 and TRBJ1-1; TRBD1 might be the D (5 bases). The V and J ends lost 3 bases and 0 bases respectively, with 11 bases between them. The germline V gene encodes CDR1 SGHTA and CDR2 FQGNSA. The CDR3 spans 15 residues. The whole variable domain, filled in from reference TRBV7-2 and TRBJ1-1, reads GAGVSQSPSNKVTEKGKDVELRCDPISGHTALYWYRQSLGQGLEFLIYFQGNSAPDKSGLPSDRFSAERTGGSVSTLTIQRTQQEDSAVYLCASSFVGGVNTEAFFGQGTRLTVV.

A few counts support this clonotype. The chain joins TRBV7-3 to TRBJ2-3, with TRBD2 matching 11 bases. J was trimmed by 2 bases and V by 6 bases; bases with no gene match: 10. The CDR3 has 17 amino acids. Looked up from germline, CDR1 is SGHTA and CDR2 is FQGTGA. The DNA of the CDR3 is TGTGCCAGCAGTCTAGCGGGGGGCCTGAGTCACACAGATACGCAGTATTTT. Translated, it gives CASSLAGGLSHTDTQYF. The complete variable domain, with remaining parts taken from reference TRBV7-3 and TRBJ2-3, reads GAGVSQTPSNKVTEKGKYVELRCDPISGHTALYWYRQSLGQGPEFLIYFQGTGAADDSGLPNDRFFAVRPEGSVSTLKIQRTERGDSAVYLCASSLAGGLSHTDTQYFGPGTRLTVL.

This sequence joins TRBV29-1 and TRBJ1-2; D remains ambiguous. CDR1 SQVTM and CDR2 ANQGSEA come from the germline V gene. This CDR3 spans 12 amino acids. Trimming pared 4 bases from V and 2 bases from J, leaving 8 bases between. The CDR3 bases are TGCAGCGTTGCGGTTGCCAACTATGGCTACACCTTC. Encoded protein: CSVAVANYGYTF.

CDR3 loop: CASSLQGSSNQPQHF. Here the CDR3 DNA reads TGCGCCAGCAGCTTGCAGGGATCTAGCAATCAGCCCCAGCATTTT. The chain couples TRBV5-1 to TRBJ1-5; TRBD1 is a possible D gene (5 bases). V was trimmed by 1 base and J by 0 bases, leaving 8 bases between them. The CDR3 covers 15 residues. Germline values: CDR1 SGHRS, CDR2 YFSETQ.

J is TRBJ2-1 and V is TRBV7-2; D is unresolved. Germline V gene sequence: CDR1 SGHTA, CDR2 FQGNSA. This CDR3 has 13 residues. V lost 5 bases to trimming and J lost 6 bases, with 11 bases between them. The CDR3 reads CASSPYYSNEQFF. Written as DNA, the CDR3 is TGTGCCAGCAGCCCCTACTATTCCAATGAGCAGTTCTTC.

There are many counts of this clonotype. The V gene is TRBV30, the J gene TRBJ2-2; unclear D gene. V dropped 1 base and J dropped 6 bases, with 12 bases sitting between them. The CDR3 runs to 14 residues. Germline V gene data show CDR1 as GTSNPN and CDR2 as SVGIG (reference sequence). CDR3 residues: CAWSAAPESGELFF. CDR3 nucleotides: TGTGCCTGGAGTGCGGCTCCGGAGTCCGGGGAGCTGTTTTTT.

This clonotype was counted between two and nine times. The V gene is TRBV7-2, the J gene TRBJ2-1, with 7 positions matching TRBD2. After removal of 1 base from V and 4 bases from J, the junction contained 7 bases not matched to a gene. This CDR3 region has 16 residues. Germline CDR1 and CDR2: SGHTA and FQGNSA. CDR3 in amino acids: CASSLGSSGVYNEQFF. CDR3 sequence (DNA): TGTGCCAGCAGCTTAGGGTCCAGCGGGGTTTACAATGAGCAGTTCTTC.

This clonotype has more than one count but fewer than ten. The chain combines TRBV12-3 or TRBV12-4 with TRBJ2-1; D call uncertain. V dropped 4 bases and J dropped 15 bases, with 7 bases sitting between them. The CDR3 is 9 residues long. CDR3 protein: CASSSPLFF. DNA of the CDR3: TGTGCCAGCAGTTCTCCCCTGTTCTTC.

V gene TRBV4-2 combines with J gene TRBJ2-7, with 11 nucleotides matching TRBD2. V was pared by 4 bases and J by 4 bases, with 6 bases of the junction left unmatched. Germline-derived CDR1 and CDR2 are LGHNA and YNFKEQ. The CDR3 has 15 amino acids. CDR3 sequence reads: CASSPRGLAEYEQYF. The DNA of the CDR3 is TGTGCCAGCAGCCCGCGGGGACTAGCGGAGTACGAGCAGTACTTC.

CDR3 in DNA: TGCGCCAGCAGCCGTGACAGGATTGGGGACACTGAAGCTTTCTTT. Amino acid sequence: CASSRDRIGDTEAFF. The rearrangement uses TRBV5-1 and TRBJ1-1; a weak D match, TRBD1 (6 bases). V was cut by 4 bases and J by 3 bases, with 16 bases left in between. CDR1 and CDR2 (germline): SGHRS, YFSETQ. This CDR3 has 15 residues. Filled out from reference TRBV5-1 and TRBJ1-1, the complete variable domain reads KAGVTQTPRYLIKTRGQQVTLSCSPISGHRSVSWYQQTPGQGLQFLFEYFSETQRNKGNFPGRFSGRQFSNSRSEMNVSTLELGDSALYLCASSRDRIGDTEAFFGQGTRLTVV.

The chain combines TRBV7-3 with TRBJ2-3; TRBD1 matches at 8 bases. V was pared by 5 bases and J by 6 bases, with 10 bases of the junction left unmatched. Germline CDR1 reads SGHTA; CDR2 reads FQGTGA. The length of the CDR3 is 15 residues. CDR3 loop: CASSLMSGTGDTQYF. The DNA for the CDR3 is TGTGCCAGCAGCCTAATGTCCGGGACAGGCGATACGCAGTATTTT.

This clonotype has just a few counts. The rearrangement joins TRBV25-1 to TRBJ1-1; TRBD1 matches at 9 bases. With 7 bases clipped from V and 11 bases from J, the junction kept 11 bases outside the gene matches. There are 13 residues in the CDR3. CDR1 MGHDK and CDR2 SYGVNS come from the germline V gene. The CDR3 loop reads CASMQPAGTGAFF. Written as DNA, the CDR3 is TGTGCCAGCATGCAGCCCGCCGGGACAGGGGCTTTCTTT.